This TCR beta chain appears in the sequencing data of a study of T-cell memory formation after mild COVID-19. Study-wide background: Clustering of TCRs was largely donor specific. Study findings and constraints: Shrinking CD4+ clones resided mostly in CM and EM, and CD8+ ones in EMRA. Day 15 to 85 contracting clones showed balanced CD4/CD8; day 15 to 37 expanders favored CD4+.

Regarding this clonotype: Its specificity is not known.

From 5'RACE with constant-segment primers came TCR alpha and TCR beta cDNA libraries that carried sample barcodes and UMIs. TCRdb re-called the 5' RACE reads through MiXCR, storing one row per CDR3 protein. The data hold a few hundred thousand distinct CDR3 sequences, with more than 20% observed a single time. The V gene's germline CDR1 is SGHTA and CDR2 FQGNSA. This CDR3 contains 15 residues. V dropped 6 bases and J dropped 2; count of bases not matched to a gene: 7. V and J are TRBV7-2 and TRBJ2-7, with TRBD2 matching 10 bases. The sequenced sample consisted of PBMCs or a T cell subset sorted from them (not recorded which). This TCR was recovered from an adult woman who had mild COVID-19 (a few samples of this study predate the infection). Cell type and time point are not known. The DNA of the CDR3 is TGTGCCAGCAGTCCAGGACTAGCGGAGGCCTACGAGCAGTACTTC. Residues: CASSPGLAEAYEQYF.